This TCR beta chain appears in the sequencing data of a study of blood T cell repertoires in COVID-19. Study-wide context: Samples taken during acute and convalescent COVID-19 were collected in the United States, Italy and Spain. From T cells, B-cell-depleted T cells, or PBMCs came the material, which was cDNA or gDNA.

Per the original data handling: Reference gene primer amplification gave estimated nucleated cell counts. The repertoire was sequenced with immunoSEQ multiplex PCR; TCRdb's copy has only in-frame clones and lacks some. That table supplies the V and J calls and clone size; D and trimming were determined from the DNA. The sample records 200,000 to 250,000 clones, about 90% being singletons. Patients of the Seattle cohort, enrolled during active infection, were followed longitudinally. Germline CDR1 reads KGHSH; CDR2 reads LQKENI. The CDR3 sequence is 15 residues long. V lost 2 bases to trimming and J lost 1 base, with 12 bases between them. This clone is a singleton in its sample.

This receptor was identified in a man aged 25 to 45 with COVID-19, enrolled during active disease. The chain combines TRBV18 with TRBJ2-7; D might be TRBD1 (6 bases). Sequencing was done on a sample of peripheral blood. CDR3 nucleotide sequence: TGTGCCAGCTCACCATCCCGGACAGAGTCCTACGAGCAGTACTTC. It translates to CASSPSRTESYEQYF.